This T cell receptor (beta chain) was sequenced for a study of cytomegalovirus exposure and HLA in healthy donors. The CDR3 has 18 amino acids. The primer mix had 60 Vbeta and 13 Jbeta primers. Using immunoSEQ multiplex PCR, the repertoire was profiled, and TCRdb retains in-frame clones only, with some absent. The profile shows approximately 100,000 clones, roughly 73% of them singletons. The source is a woman aged 40-49 years in good health and CMV-seronegative. V is TRBV21-1 and J is TRBJ2-2; TRBD1 was called by the table and not checked on the DNA. TRBV21-1 constitutes a pseudogene. The source material was PBMCs. The CDR3 loop is CASSKVRTGTSDTGELFF. The CDR3 DNA is TGTGCCAGCAGCAAAGTGAGAACAGGAACTTCGGACACCGGGGAGCTGTTTTTT.